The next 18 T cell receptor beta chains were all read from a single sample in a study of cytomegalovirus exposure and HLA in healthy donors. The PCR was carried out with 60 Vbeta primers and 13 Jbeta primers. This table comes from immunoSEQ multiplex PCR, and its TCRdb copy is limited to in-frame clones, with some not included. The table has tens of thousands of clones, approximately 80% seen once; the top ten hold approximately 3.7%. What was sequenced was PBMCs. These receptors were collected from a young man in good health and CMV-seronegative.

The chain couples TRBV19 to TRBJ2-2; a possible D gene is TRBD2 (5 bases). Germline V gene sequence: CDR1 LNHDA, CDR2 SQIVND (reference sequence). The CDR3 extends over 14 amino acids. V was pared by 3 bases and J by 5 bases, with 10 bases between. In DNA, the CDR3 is TGTGCCAGTAGTATCAGTTCGGGGACCGGGGAGCTGTTTTTT. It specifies CASSISSGTGELFF.

This chain's CDR3 is CASSLGALLSTDTQYF. The DNA of the CDR3 is TGTGCCAGCAGTCTTGGGGCTCTCCTTAGCACAGATACGCAGTATTTT. The J gene is TRBJ2-3, the V gene TRBV5-4; TRBD1 is a possible D gene (5 bases). Germline V gene lookup returns CDR1 SGHNT and CDR2 YYREEE (reference sequence). The CDR3 sequence is 16 residues long. V lost 5 bases to trimming and J lost 0 bases, with 16 bases between them.

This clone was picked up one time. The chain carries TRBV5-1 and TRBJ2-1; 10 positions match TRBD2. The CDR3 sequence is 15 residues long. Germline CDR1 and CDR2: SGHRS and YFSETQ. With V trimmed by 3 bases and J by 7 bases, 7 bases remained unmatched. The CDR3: CASSSTSGALNEQFF. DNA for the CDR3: TGCGCCAGCAGCTCCACTAGCGGGGCACTAAATGAGCAGTTCTTC. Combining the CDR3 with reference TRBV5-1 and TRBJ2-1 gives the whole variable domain KAGVTQTPRYLIKTRGQQVTLSCSPISGHRSVSWYQQTPGQGLQFLFEYFSETQRNKGNFPGRFSGRQFSNSRSEMNVSTLELGDSALYLCASSSTSGALNEQFFGPGTRLTVL.

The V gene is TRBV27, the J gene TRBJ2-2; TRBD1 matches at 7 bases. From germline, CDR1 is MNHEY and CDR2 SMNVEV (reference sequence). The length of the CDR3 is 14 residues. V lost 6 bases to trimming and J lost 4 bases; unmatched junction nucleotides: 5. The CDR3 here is CASRDRVSTGELFF. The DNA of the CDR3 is TGTGCCAGCAGAGACAGGGTGAGCACCGGGGAGCTGTTTTTT.

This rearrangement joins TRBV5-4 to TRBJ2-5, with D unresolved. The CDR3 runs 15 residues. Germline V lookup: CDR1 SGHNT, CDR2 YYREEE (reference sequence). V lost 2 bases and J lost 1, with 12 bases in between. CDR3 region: CASSLMAGAQETQYF. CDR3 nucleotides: TGTGCCAGCAGCTTAATGGCAGGCGCCCAAGAGACCCAGTACTTC.

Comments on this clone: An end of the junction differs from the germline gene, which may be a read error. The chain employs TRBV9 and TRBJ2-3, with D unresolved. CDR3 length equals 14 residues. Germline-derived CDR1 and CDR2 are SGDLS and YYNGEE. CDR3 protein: CVSSVASVTDTQYF. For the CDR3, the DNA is TGTGTCAGCAGCGTAGCTTCGGTAACAGATACGCAGTATTTT.

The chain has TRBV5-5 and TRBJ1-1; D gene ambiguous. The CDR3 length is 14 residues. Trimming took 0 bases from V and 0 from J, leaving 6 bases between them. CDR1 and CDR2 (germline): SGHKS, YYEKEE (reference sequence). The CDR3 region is CASSLGQMNTEAFF. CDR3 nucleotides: TGTGCCAGCAGCTTGGGACAAATGAACACTGAAGCTTTCTTT.

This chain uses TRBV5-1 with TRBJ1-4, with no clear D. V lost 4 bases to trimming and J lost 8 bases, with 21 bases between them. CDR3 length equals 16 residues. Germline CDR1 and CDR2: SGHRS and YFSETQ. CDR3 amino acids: CASSPSETGAGEKLFF. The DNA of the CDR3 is TGCGCCAGCAGCCCTTCGGAGACTGGAGCGGGGGAAAAACTGTTTTTT.

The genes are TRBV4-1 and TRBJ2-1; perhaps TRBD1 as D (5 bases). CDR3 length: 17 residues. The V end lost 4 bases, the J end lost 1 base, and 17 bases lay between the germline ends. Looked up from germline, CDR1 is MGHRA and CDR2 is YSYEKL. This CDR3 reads CASSRDTRVISYNEQFF. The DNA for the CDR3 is TGCGCCAGCAGCCGAGACACCAGGGTAATATCCTACAATGAGCAGTTCTTC.

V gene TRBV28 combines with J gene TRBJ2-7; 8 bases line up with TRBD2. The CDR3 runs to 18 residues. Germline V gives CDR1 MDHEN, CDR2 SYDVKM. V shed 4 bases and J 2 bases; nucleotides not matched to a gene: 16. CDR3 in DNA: TGTGCCAGCAGTTGGGGCCCCCACTGGCGGGAGGACACCTACGAGCAGTACTTC. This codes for CASSWGPHWREDTYEQYF. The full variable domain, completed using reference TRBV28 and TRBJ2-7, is DVKVTQSSRYLVKRTGEKVFLECVQDMDHENMFWYRQDPGLGLRLIYFSYDVKMKEKGDIPEGYSVSREKKERFSLILESASTNQTSMYLCASSWGPHWREDTYEQYFGPGTRLTVT.

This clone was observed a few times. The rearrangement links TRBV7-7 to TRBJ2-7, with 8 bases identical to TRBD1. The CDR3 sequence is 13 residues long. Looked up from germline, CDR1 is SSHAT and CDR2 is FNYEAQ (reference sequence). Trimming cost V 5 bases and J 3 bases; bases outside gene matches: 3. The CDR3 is CASSPGGGYEQYF. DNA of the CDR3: TGTGCCAGCAGCCCAGGGGGCGGCTACGAGCAGTACTTC.

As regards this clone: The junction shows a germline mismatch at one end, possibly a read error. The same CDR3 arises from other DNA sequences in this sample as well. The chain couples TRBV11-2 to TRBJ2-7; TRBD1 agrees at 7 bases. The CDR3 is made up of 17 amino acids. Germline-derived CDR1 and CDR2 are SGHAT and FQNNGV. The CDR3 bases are TGCGCCAGCAGCTCACCGACCCGCCGGGACAGCTCCTACGAGCAGTACTTC. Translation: CASSSPTRRDSSYEQYF.

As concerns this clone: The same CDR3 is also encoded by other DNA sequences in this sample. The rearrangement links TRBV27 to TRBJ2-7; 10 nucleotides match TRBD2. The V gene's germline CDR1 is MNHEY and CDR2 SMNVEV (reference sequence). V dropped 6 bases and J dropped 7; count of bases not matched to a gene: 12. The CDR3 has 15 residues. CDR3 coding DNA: TGTGCCAGCAGCCCACCTCGACTAGCGGGCTTTGAGCAGTACTTC. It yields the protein CASSPPRLAGFEQYF.

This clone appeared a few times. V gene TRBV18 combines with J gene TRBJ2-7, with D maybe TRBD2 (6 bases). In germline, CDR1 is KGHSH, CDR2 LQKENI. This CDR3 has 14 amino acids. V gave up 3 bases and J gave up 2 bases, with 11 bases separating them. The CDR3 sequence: CASSPRENPYEQYF. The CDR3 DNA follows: TGTGCCAGCTCACCCCGGGAGAATCCCTACGAGCAGTACTTC.

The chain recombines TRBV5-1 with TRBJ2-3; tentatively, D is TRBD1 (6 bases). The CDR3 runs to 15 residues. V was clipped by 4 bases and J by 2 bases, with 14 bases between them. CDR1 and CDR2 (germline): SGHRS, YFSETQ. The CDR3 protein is CASSPDSKPTDTQYF. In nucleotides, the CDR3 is TGCGCCAGCAGCCCGGACAGTAAACCCACAGATACGCAGTATTTT.

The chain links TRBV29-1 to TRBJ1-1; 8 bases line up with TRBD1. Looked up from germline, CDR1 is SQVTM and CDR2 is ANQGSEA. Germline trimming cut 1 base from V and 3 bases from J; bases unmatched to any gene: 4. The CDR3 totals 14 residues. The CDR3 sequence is CSVEGARGHTEAFF. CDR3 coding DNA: TGCAGCGTTGAAGGGGCCAGGGGGCACACTGAAGCTTTCTTT.

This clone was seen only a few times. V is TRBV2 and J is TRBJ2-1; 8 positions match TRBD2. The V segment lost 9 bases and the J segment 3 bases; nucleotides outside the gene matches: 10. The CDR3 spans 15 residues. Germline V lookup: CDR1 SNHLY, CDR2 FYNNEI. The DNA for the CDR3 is TGTGCCAGGGCGCGAGCGGGAGATTTCTACAATGAGCAGTTCTTC. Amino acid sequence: CARARAGDFYNEQFF.

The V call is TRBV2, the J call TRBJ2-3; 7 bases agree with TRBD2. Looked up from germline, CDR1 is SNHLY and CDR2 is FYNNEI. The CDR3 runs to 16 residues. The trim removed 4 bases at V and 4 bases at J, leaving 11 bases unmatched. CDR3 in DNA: TGTGCCAGCAGTGGTTTTGCGGGAGTTCTCTCAGATACGCAGTATTTT. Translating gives CASSGFAGVLSDTQYF.